This T cell receptor beta chain emerged from a study of cytomegalovirus exposure and HLA in healthy donors. Study details: Researchers found that approximately 80% of 398 genotyped donors fell within the Caucasian-associated ancestry cluster.

Comments on this clone: Its antigen remains unidentified.

The PCR made use of 60 Vbeta and 13 Jbeta primers. The assay was immunoSEQ multiplex PCR, and TCRdb's table has in-frame clones only and misses some. The profile shows about 120,000 clones, 65% to 80% of them singletons. The germline V gene has CDR1 SGHDT and CDR2 YYEEEE. The CDR3 has 13 residues. The ends were cut back, 7 bases at V and 4 bases at J, with 15 bases in the middle. Points from the study as a whole: Of the V segments, some could not be distinguished, including TRBV6-2 and TRBV6-3, and were excluded.

This receptor was obtained from a man aged 25-40 years in good health and CMV-seropositive. The chain combines TRBV5-6 with TRBJ2-7, with no clear D. Sequenced input: PBMCs. The CDR3 sequence is CASAFDMNYEQYF. The CDR3 region has the DNA TGTGCCAGCGCATTCGACATGAATTACGAGCAGTACTTC.